The TCR beta chain under discussion was sequenced for a study of Graves' ophthalmopathy and Graves' hyperthyroidism. RNA transcripts were the template, and TCR beta CDR3 regions were amplified from them. Second-round multiplex PCR came after a first-round RT-PCR that employed HTBI primers. TCRdb analysed the multiplex PCR reads with MiXCR anew, one entry per CDR3 protein. The table has roughly 500,000 distinct CDR3 sequences, roughly 14% seen once; the top ten hold 8% to 10%. This clonotype was counted ten times or more. The sequencing sample was made of blood. The TCR was taken from a woman in her twenties or thirties with Graves' ophthalmopathy.

The CDR3 DNA follows: TGCAGCGTAGCGACTAGCACCCACTACGAGCAGTACTTC. Amino acid sequence: CSVATSTHYEQYF. The chain has TRBV29-1 and TRBJ2-7; 7 bases map to TRBD2. The germline CDR1 and CDR2 sequences are SQVTM and ANQGSEA. Unmatched junction bases numbered 8, after V lost 6 bases and J lost 3 bases. The CDR3 extends over 13 amino acids.